This TCR beta chain was sequenced for a study of T cells expressing NK-cell markers. Study-level information: HCMV serostatus: seven of eight sequenced donors positive, one negative. Study-level points and caveats: Roughly 1.0-8% of CD8+ T cells in several donors belonged to dominant NKG2C+ clonotypes. In a few donors, dominant clonotypes made up about 25-60.1% of CD3+CD56-NKG2C+ cells.

To note about this clonotype: Its matching antigen is unknown.

TCRdb reanalyzed the 5' RACE reads, giving one entry per CDR3 protein sequence and no DNA. The record lists roughly 350,000 distinct CDR3 sequences, of which the ten most abundant hold 5.2%. CDR1 SGHVS and CDR2 FQNEAQ come from the germline V gene. CDR3 length: 15 residues. This clonotype was sampled from a man aged 18-69 years in good health. The rearrangement joins TRBV7-8 to TRBJ1-5; TCRdb designates TRBD1, a call that cannot be tested without DNA. The sample taken for sequencing was blood T cells: a sorted CD56 or NKG2C T cell subset, CD4+ or CD8+ T cells, or bulk PBMC T cells (not recorded which). The CDR3 sequence: CASSLSPGRGQPQHF.